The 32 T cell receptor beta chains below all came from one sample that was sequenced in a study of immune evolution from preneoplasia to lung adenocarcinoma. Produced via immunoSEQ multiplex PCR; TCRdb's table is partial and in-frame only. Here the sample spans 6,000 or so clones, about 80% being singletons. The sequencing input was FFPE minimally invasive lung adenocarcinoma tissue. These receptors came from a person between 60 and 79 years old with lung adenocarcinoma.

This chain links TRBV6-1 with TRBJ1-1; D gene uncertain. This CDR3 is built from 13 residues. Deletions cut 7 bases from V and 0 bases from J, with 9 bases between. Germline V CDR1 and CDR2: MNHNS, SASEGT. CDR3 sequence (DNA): TGTGCCAGCATAAGGTCCCTGAACACTGAAGCTTTCTTT. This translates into CASIRSLNTEAFF.

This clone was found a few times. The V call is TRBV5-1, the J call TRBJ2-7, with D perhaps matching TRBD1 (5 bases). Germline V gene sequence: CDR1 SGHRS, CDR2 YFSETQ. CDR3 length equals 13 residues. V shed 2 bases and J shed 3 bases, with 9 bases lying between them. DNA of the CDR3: TGCGCCAGCAGCTTACCCCAGGGCTACGAGCAGTACTTC. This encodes CASSLPQGYEQYF.

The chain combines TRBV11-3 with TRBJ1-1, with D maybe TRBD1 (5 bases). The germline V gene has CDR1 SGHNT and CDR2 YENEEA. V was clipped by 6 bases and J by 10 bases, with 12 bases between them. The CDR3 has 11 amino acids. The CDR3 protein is CASSKGAGAFF. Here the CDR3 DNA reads TGTGCCAGCAGTAAAGGGGCTGGAGCTTTCTTT. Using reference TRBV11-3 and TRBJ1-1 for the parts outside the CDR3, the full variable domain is EAGVVQSPRYKIIEKKQPVAFWCNPISGHNTLYWYLQNLGQGPELLIRYENEEAVDDSQLPKDRFSAERLKGVDSTLKIQPAELGDSAVYLCASSKGAGAFFGQGTRLTVV.

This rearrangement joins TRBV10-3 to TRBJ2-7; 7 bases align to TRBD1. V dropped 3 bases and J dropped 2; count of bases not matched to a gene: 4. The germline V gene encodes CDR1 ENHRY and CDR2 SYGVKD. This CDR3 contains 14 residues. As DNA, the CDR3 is TGTGCCATCAGTGAAGGGACAGCGACCTACGAGCAGTACTTC. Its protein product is CAISEGTATYEQYF.

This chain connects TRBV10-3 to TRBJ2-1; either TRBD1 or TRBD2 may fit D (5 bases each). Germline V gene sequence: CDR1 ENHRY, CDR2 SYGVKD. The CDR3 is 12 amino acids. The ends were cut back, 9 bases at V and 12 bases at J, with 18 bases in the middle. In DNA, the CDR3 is TGTGCCATTTCAGTCCCACTAGGGGTGCAGTTCTTC. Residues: CAISVPLGVQFF.

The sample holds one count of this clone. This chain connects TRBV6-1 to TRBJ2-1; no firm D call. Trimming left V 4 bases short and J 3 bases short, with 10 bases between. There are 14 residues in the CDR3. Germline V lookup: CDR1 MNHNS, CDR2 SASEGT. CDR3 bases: TGTGCCAGCAGTGGCAGTGGGATCTACAATGAGCAGTTCTTC. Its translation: CASSGSGIYNEQFF.

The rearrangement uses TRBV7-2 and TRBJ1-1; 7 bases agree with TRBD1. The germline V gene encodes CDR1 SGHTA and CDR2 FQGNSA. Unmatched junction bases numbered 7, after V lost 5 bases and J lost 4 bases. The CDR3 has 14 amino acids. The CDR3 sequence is CASSIPGQFTEAFF. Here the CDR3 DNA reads TGTGCCAGCAGCATTCCGGGACAGTTCACTGAAGCTTTCTTT. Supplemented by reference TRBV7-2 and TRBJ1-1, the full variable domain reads GAGVSQSPSNKVTEKGKDVELRCDPISGHTALYWYRQSLGQGLEFLIYFQGNSAPDKSGLPSDRFSAERTGGSVSTLTIQRTQQEDSAVYLCASSIPGQFTEAFFGQGTRLTVV.

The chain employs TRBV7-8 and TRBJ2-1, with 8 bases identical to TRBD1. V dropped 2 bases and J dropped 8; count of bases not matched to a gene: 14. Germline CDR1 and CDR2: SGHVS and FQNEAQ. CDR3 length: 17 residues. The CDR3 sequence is CASSLSLGGDRGYEQFF. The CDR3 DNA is TGTGCCAGCAGCTTAAGTTTAGGGGGCGACAGGGGCTATGAGCAGTTCTTC.

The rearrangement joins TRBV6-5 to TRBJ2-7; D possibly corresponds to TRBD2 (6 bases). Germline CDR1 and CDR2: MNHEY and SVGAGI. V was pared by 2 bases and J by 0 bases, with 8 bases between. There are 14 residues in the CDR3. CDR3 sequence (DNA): TGTGCCAGCAGTTACGTAGCGGACTCCTACGAGCAGTACTTC. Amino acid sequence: CASSYVADSYEQYF.

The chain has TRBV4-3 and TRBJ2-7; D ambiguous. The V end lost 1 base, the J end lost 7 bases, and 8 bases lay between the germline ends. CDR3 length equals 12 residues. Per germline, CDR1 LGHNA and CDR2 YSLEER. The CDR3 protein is CASSQVWHEQYF. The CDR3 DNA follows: TGCGCCAGCAGCCAAGTATGGCATGAGCAGTACTTC.

CDR3 protein: CASSIMAGKNTEAFF. As DNA, the CDR3 is TGTGCCAGTAGTATCATGGCAGGGAAAAACACTGAAGCTTTCTTT. The chain is built from TRBV19 and TRBJ1-1; TRBD1 is a possible D gene (5 bases). V lost 3 bases and J lost 2, with 13 bases in between. The CDR3 extends over 15 amino acids. Germline V gene data show CDR1 as LNHDA and CDR2 as SQIVND (reference sequence). The variable domain in full, completed from reference TRBV19 and TRBJ1-1, reads DGGITQSPKYLFRKEGQNVTLSCEQNLNHDAMYWYRQDPGQGLRLIYYSQIVNDFQKGDIAEGYSVSREKKESFPLTVTSAQKNPTAFYLCASSIMAGKNTEAFFGQGTRLTVV.

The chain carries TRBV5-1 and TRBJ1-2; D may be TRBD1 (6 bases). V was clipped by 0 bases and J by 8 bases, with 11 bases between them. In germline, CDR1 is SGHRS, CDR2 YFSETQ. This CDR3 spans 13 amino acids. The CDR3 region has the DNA TGCGCCAGCAGCTTGGGGGGGGCGAGAGGCTACACCTTC. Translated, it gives CASSLGGARGYTF.

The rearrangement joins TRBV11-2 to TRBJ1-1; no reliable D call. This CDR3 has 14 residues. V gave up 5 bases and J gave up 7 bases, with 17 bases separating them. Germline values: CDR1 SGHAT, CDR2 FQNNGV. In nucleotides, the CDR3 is TGTGCCAGCAGCCTAGTCCGGGCGGGCGGTGAAGCTTTCTTT. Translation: CASSLVRAGGEAFF.

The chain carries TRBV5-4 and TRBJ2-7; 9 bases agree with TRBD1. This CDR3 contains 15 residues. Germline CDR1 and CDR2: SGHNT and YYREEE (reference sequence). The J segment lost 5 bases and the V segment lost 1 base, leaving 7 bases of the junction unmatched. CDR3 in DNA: TGTGCCAGCAGCTTGAGGGACAGGGTCATCAACGAGCAGTACTTC. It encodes CASSLRDRVINEQYF.

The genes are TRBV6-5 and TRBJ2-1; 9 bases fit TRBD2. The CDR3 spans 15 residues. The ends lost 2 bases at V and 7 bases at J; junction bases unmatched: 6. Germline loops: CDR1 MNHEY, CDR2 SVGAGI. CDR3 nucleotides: TGTGCCAGCAGTTACCAAAAAAGCGGGGGGAATGAGCAGTTCTTC. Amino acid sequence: CASSYQKSGGNEQFF.

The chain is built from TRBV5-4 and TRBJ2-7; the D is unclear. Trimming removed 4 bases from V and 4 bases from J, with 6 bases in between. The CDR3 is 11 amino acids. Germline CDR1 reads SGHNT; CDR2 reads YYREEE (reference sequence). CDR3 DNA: TGTGCCAGCAGCACCGGATACGAGCAGTACTTC. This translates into CASSTGYEQYF.

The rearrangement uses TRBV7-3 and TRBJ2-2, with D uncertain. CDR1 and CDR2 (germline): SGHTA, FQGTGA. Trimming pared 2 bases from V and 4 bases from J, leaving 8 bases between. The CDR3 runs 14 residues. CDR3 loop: CASSLQTATGELFF. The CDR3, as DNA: TGTGCCAGCAGCTTACAAACAGCCACCGGGGAGCTGTTTTTT.

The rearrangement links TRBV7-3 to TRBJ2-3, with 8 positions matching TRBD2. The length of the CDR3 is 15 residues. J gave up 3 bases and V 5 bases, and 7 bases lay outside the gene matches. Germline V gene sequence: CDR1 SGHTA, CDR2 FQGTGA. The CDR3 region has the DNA TGTGCCAGCAGCCCACTAGCGGCTACTACAGATACGCAGTATTTT. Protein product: CASSPLAATTDTQYF.

The CDR3 protein is CASSQAGQVQETQYF. As DNA, the CDR3 is TGCGCCAGCAGCCAAGCCGGTCAGGTCCAAGAGACCCAGTACTTC. The chain recombines TRBV4-1 with TRBJ2-5, with D uncertain. CDR1 is MGHRA, CDR2 YSYEKL, per germline. The CDR3 is 15 residues long. The ends were cut back, 1 base at V and 1 base at J, with 10 bases in the middle.

CDR3 coding DNA: TGTGCCAGCAGTGAATCCCGAGGGGGCTCCTACAATGAGCAGTTCTTC. Translated: CASSESRGGSYNEQFF. The rearrangement joins TRBV2 to TRBJ2-1, with a tentative D call TRBD1 (6 bases). The CDR3 extends over 16 amino acids. CDR1 SNHLY and CDR2 FYNNEI come from the germline V gene. V was clipped by 2 bases and J by 0 bases, with 11 bases between them.

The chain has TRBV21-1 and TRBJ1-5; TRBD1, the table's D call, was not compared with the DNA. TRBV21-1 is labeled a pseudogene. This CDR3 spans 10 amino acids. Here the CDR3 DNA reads TGTGCCAGCAGCCCCAGGCCCCAGCATTTT. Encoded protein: CASSPRPQHF.

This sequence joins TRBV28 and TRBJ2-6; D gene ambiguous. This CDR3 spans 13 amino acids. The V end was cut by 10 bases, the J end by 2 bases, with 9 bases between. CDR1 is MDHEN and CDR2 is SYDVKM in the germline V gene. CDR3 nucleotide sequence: TGTGCCACCAGGACCCCTGGGGCCAACGTCCTGACTTTC. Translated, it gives CATRTPGANVLTF.

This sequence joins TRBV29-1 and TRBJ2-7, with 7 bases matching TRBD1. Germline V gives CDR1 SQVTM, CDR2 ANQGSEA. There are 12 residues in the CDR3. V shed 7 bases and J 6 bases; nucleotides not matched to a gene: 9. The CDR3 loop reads CSGTDRSGEQYF. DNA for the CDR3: TGCAGCGGTACGGACAGGTCCGGCGAGCAGTACTTC.

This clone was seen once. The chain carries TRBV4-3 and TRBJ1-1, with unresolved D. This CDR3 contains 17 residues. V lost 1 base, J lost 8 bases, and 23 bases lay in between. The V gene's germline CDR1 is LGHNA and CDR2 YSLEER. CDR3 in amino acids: CASSQGSSTDNSIEAFF. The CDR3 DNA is TGCGCCAGCAGCCAAGGGTCCTCGACTGATAATAGCATAGAAGCTTTCTTT.

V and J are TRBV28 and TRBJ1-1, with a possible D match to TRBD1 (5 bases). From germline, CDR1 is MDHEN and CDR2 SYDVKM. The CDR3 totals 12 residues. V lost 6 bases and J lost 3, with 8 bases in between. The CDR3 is CASSYRYTEAFF. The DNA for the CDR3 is TGTGCCAGCAGCTACAGGTACACTGAAGCTTTCTTT. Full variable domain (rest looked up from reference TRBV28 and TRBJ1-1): DVKVTQSSRYLVKRTGEKVFLECVQDMDHENMFWYRQDPGLGLRLIYFSYDVKMKEKGDIPEGYSVSREKKERFSLILESASTNQTSMYLCASSYRYTEAFFGQGTRLTVV.

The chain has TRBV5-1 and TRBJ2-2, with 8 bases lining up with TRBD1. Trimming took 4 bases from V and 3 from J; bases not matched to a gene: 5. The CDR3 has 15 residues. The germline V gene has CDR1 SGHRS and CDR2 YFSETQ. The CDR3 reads CASSPTTGDTGELFF. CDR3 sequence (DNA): TGCGCCAGCAGCCCGACGACAGGGGACACCGGGGAGCTGTTTTTT.

CDR3 DNA sequence: TGTGCCAGCAGTGAAACAGGGGCCCTAGGGGGAAAACTGTTTTTT. Translating gives CASSETGALGGKLFF. J is TRBJ1-4 and V is TRBV25-1; 7 positions agree with TRBD1. CDR3 length: 15 amino acids. Germline CDR1 reads MGHDK; CDR2 reads SYGVNS. Unmatched junction bases numbered 10, after V lost 2 bases and J lost 10 bases.

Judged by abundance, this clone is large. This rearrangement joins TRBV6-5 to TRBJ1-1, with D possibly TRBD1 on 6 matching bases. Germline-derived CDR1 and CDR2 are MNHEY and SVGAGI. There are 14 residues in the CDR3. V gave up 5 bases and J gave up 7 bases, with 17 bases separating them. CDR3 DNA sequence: TGTGCCAGCAGTAAGTCGGACAGTTTCGGTGAAGCTTTCTTT. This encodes CASSKSDSFGEAFF.

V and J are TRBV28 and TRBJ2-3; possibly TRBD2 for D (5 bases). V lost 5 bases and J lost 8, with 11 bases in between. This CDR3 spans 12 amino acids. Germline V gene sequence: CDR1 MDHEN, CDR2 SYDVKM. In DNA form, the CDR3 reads TGTGCCAGCAGTCCCCCGGGGAGTACGCAGTATTTT. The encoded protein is CASSPPGSTQYF.

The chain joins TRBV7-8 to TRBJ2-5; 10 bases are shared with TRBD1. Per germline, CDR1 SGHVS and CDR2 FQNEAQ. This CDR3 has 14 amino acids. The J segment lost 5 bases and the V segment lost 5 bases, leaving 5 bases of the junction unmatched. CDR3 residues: CASSPDRGEETQYF. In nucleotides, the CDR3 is TGTGCCAGCAGCCCGGACAGGGGGGAGGAGACCCAGTACTTC.

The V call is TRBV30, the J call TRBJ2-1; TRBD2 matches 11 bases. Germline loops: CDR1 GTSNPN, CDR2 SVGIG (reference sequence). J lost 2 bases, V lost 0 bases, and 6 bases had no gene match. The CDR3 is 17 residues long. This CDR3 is CAWSVGLAGGPYNEQFF. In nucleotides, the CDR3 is TGTGCCTGGAGTGTAGGCCTAGCGGGAGGACCCTACAATGAGCAGTTCTTC.

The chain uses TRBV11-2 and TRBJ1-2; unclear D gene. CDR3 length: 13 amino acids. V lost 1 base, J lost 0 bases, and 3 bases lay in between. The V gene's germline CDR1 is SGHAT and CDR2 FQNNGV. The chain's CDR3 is CASSLAPNYGYTF. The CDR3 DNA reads TGTGCCAGCAGCTTAGCTCCTAACTATGGCTACACCTTC.